Below, 20 T cell receptor beta chains from the same sample are listed, as sequenced in a study of T cell repertoires in cytomegalovirus infection. In TCRdb, the reads were re-called with MiXCR into one record per CDR3 protein. The sample includes under 850,000 distinct CDR3 sequences, approximately 40% of them seen just once. Specimen: PBMCs. All receptors come from a human donor in good health (CMV status not recorded). Some clones in this sample may be carry-over from other donors' samples.

This clonotype was seen a few times. The chain recombines TRBV11-2 with TRBJ1-1; D gene unclear. The germline V gene has CDR1 SGHAT and CDR2 FQNNGV. V dropped 5 bases and J dropped 2 bases, with 12 bases sitting between them. The CDR3 has 14 residues. In DNA, the CDR3 is TGTGCCAGCAGCATTCGTGGGGAAAACACTGAAGCTTTCTTT. Residues: CASSIRGENTEAFF. Filled out from reference TRBV11-2 and TRBJ1-1, the complete variable domain reads EAGVAQSPRYKIIEKRQSVAFWCNPISGHATLYWYQQILGQGPKLLIQFQNNGVVDDSQLPKDRFSAERLKGVDSTLKIQPAKLEDSAVYLCASSIRGENTEAFFGQGTRLTVV.

The chain carries TRBV6-5 and TRBJ1-6, with TRBD1 as a possible D gene (6 bases). V lost 6 bases to trimming and J lost 10 bases, with 16 bases between them. This CDR3 has 14 amino acids. Germline CDR1 reads MNHEY; CDR2 reads SVGAGI. CDR3: CASRRQVRGSPLHF. The DNA of the CDR3 is TGTGCCAGCAGGCGACAGGTTCGAGGGTCACCCCTCCACTTT.

This clonotype occurred many times. This chain uses TRBV7-6 with TRBJ2-7; 9 bases match TRBD2. V was clipped by 5 bases and J by 6 bases; unmatched bases: 8. Germline V gene data show CDR1 as SGHVS and CDR2 as FNYEAQ. This CDR3 comprises 14 residues. CDR3 sequence (DNA): TGTGCCAGCAGCGAAGCGGGAGGAGGACGCGAGCAGTACTTC. Protein: CASSEAGGGREQYF.

The chain couples TRBV7-9 to TRBJ1-3, with D unresolved. CDR1 is SEHNR, CDR2 FQNEAQ, per germline (reference sequence). The V end was cut by 2 bases, the J end by 4 bases, with 9 bases between. This CDR3 spans 14 amino acids. The CDR3 is CASSLPLKGNTIYF. In DNA, the CDR3 is TGTGCCAGCAGCTTACCGTTAAAGGGAAACACCATATATTTT.

This chain joins TRBV12-3 or TRBV12-4 and TRBJ2-1; possibly TRBD1 or TRBD2 for D (5 bases each). Deletions cut 3 bases from V and 10 bases from J, with 13 bases between. This CDR3 region has 13 residues. The CDR3 loop is CASSFGTVMEQFF. The CDR3 DNA is TGTGCCAGCAGTTTCGGGACCGTGATGGAGCAGTTCTTC.

As regards this clonotype: The conserved final phenylalanine or tryptophan is absent from the CDR3, which likely points to a read error. The V call is TRBV7-6, the J call TRBJ2-7; 11 bases match TRBD1. Germline V gene sequence: CDR1 SGHVS, CDR2 FNYEAQ. V gave up 3 bases and J gave up 3 bases; unmatched junction bases: 1. The CDR3 consists of 14 residues. DNA for the CDR3: TGTGCCAGCAGCTTCGGGACAGGGGGCTACGAGCAGTACTTA. It is translated as CASSFGTGGYEQYL.

The chain couples TRBV2 to TRBJ1-1; D ambiguous. V lost 10 bases to trimming and J lost 1 base, with 7 bases between them. CDR1 and CDR2 (germline): SNHLY, FYNNEI. There are 11 residues in the CDR3. CDR3 sequence (DNA): TGTGCCACATACAAGAACACTGAAGCTTTCTTT. This sequence encodes CATYKNTEAFF.

The chain employs TRBV15 and TRBJ2-6; 8 bases are a match to TRBD1. The J segment lost 3 bases and the V segment lost 9 bases, leaving 7 bases of the junction unmatched. CDR1 and CDR2 (germline): LNHNV, YYDKDF (reference sequence). The CDR3 is made up of 15 amino acids. The CDR3 spells CATQRTGIGANVLTF. The DNA of the CDR3 is TGTGCCACTCAAAGGACAGGGATTGGGGCCAACGTCCTGACTTTC. Filled out from reference TRBV15 and TRBJ2-6, the complete variable domain reads DAMVIQNPRYQVTQFGKPVTLSCSQTLNHNVMYWYQQKSSQAPKLLFHYYDKDFNNEADTPDNFQSRRPNTSFCFLDIRSPGLGDTAMYLCATQRTGIGANVLTFGAGSRLTVL.

The V call is TRBV5-1, the J call TRBJ1-2, with a possible D match to TRBD1 (5 bases). CDR3 length: 13 residues. V was clipped by 3 bases and J by 5 bases, with 11 bases between them. CDR1 is SGHRS and CDR2 is YFSETQ in the germline V gene. The CDR3 nucleotides read TGCGCCAGCAGCTCGGGGGAACGGTATGGCTACACCTTC. Translated, it gives CASSSGERYGYTF.

The count of this clonotype is one. V gene TRBV2 combines with J gene TRBJ2-2; TRBD1 aligns across 8 bases. This CDR3 region has 13 residues. Unmatched junction bases numbered 5, after V lost 6 bases and J lost 8 bases. CDR1 is SNHLY, CDR2 FYNNEI, per germline. The CDR3 here is CASSRDRLGELFF. In nucleotides, the CDR3 is TGTGCCAGCAGCCGGGACAGGTTAGGGGAGCTGTTTTTT.

The chain has TRBV19 and TRBJ1-1; D is unresolved. Germline CDR1 and CDR2: LNHDA and SQIVND (reference sequence). This CDR3 has 13 residues. Trimming cost V 1 base and J 3 bases, with 6 bases left between them. CDR3 loop: CASSIGGHTEAFF. CDR3 sequence (DNA): TGTGCCAGTAGTATAGGTGGACACACTGAAGCTTTCTTT.

The chain uses TRBV27 and TRBJ2-3, with 8 bases lining up with TRBD2. V dropped 2 bases and J dropped 4; count of bases not matched to a gene: 2. CDR3 length equals 14 residues. Germline V gene lookup returns CDR1 MNHEY and CDR2 SMNVEV (reference sequence). The CDR3: CASSLPGLADTQYF. For the CDR3, the DNA is TGTGCCAGCAGTTTACCGGGACTAGCAGATACGCAGTATTTT.

The rearrangement uses TRBV7-8 and TRBJ1-6; D ambiguous. This CDR3 region has 16 residues. The V and J ends lost 2 bases and 7 bases respectively, with 15 bases between them. The germline V gene encodes CDR1 SGHVS and CDR2 FQNEAQ. CDR3 loop: CASSLKAAVTNSPLHF. In nucleotides, the CDR3 is TGTGCCAGCAGCTTAAAAGCGGCAGTGACCAATTCACCCCTCCACTTT.

The chain links TRBV28 to TRBJ2-1, with 10 bases that match TRBD2. CDR3 length: 16 amino acids. Germline V gene data show CDR1 as MDHEN and CDR2 as SYDVKM. Losses at the gene ends were 0 bases for V and 2 bases for J; bases not matched to a gene: 1. This chain's CDR3 is CASSLWGTSAYNEQFF. In DNA, the CDR3 is TGTGCCAGCAGTTTATGGGGGACTAGCGCCTACAATGAGCAGTTCTTC.

The chain couples TRBV20-1 to TRBJ1-5, with D perhaps matching TRBD1 (5 bases). The CDR3 covers 12 residues. Germline CDR1 reads DFQATT; CDR2 reads SNEGSKA (reference sequence). Trimming cost V 3 bases and J 4 bases, with 7 bases left between them. CDR3 region: CSASGGNQPQHF. DNA of the CDR3: TGCAGTGCTAGTGGGGGTAATCAGCCCCAGCATTTT.

There are many counts of this clonotype. This chain connects TRBV28 to TRBJ1-1; D may be TRBD1 (5 bases). The CDR3 covers 14 residues. In germline, CDR1 is MDHEN, CDR2 SYDVKM. V was trimmed by 5 bases and J by 3 bases, leaving 13 bases between them. The chain's CDR3 is CASSPTELYTEAFF. CDR3 coding DNA: TGTGCCAGCAGTCCGACAGAATTGTACACTGAAGCTTTCTTT.

This clonotype was counted at least ten times. The V and J genes are TRBV5-1 and TRBJ2-7; D is possibly TRBD2 (6 bases). CDR1 and CDR2 (germline): SGHRS, YFSETQ. V was shortened by 1 base and J by 2 bases, with 13 bases between the two germline ends. The CDR3 is made up of 15 amino acids. The CDR3 region is CASSLPLASTYEQYF. The DNA for the CDR3 is TGCGCCAGCAGCTTGCCACTAGCATCAACCTACGAGCAGTACTTC.

As concerns this clonotype: One base away lies a much larger clone, so this may be a sequencing read error. The chain combines TRBV4-1 with TRBJ1-4, with D possibly matching TRBD1 (6 bases). This CDR3 is 15 amino acids long. The V gene's germline CDR1 is MGHRA and CDR2 YSYEKL. The CDR3 DNA sequence: TGCGCCAGCAGACAAGGGGGGGGTGCCGATGAAAAACTGTTTTTT. Residues: CASRQGGGADEKLFF.

This clonotype was seen many times. The chain recombines TRBV28 with TRBJ1-5, with D hard to call. V gave up 5 bases and J gave up 3 bases, with 11 bases separating them. This CDR3 has 14 amino acids. CDR1 is MDHEN, CDR2 SYDVKM, per germline. The DNA for the CDR3 is TGTGCCAGCAGTCCCGTTCGGGCCAATCAGCCCCAGCATTTT. This translates into CASSPVRANQPQHF.

The chain combines TRBV25-1 with TRBJ2-7; weak D call: TRBD2 (5 bases). Germline values: CDR1 MGHDK, CDR2 SYGVNS. This CDR3 has 13 residues. The germline V and J ends were trimmed by 5 bases and 6 bases, with 14 bases remaining between them. The CDR3 nucleotides read TGTGCCAGCAGTTGGACTGGGAGCCCCGAGCAGTACTTC. It is translated as CASSWTGSPEQYF.